This record looks at one T cell receptor (beta chain) sequence and its context. Its antigen remains unidentified. This record comes from a study of cytomegalovirus exposure and HLA in healthy donors. Whole-study context: In an early release, HLA-typed donors contributed tens of millions of unique TCR sequences. Points from the study as a whole: Using the classifier, cytomegalovirus status was reportedly diagnosed with high specificity and sensitivity. According to the study, 160 or so TCR beta chains were cytomegalovirus-associated.

PCR employed 60 Vbeta and 13 Jbeta primers. Method: immunoSEQ multiplex PCR; TCRdb's copy keeps in-frame clones and lacks some. The sample contains 160,000 or so clones, roughly 85% of which appear only once. This CDR3 region has 14 residues. Germline V CDR1 and CDR2: MNHNS, SASEGT. The V end lost 5 bases, the J end lost 3 bases, and 8 bases lay between the germline ends. The receptor's source is a man aged 40-50 years in good health and CMV-seropositive. The chain links TRBV6-1 to TRBJ2-6; a weak D match, TRBD1 (6 bases). The sample taken for sequencing was PBMCs. The CDR3 DNA sequence: TGTGCCAGCAGTCTGGACAGTGGGGCCAACGTCCTGACTTTC. Protein sequence: CASSLDSGANVLTF.